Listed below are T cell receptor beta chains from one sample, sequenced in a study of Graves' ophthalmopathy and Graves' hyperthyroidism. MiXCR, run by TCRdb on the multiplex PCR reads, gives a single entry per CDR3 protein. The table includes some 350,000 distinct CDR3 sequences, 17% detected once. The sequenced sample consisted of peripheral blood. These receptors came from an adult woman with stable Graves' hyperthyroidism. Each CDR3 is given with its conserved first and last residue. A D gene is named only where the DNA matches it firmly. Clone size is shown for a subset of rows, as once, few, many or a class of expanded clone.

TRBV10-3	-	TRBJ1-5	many	TGTGCCATCAGTGAGAAGGGTCCGGGTCAGCCCCAGCATTTT	CAISEKGPGQPQHF
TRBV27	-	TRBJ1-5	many	TGTGCCAGCAGTCTCCGGGGGGCGGGCAATCAGCCCCAGCATTTT	CASSLRGAGNQPQHF
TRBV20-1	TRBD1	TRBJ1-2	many	TGCAGTGCCCTGGGACAGGGGGCCAAAGGCTACACCTTC	CSALGQGAKGYTF
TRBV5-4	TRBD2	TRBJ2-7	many	TGTGCCAGCAGCCAGGTGACTAGCCCCCGCGAGCAGTACTTC	CASSQVTSPREQYF
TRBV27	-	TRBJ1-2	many	TGTGCCAGCAGGTCAGGGAGTGCTGCTGCCGCATATGGCTACACCTTC	CASRSGSAAAAYGYTF
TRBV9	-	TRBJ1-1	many	TGTGCCAGCAGCGTAGAAATGAACACTGAAGCTTTCTTT	CASSVEMNTEAFF
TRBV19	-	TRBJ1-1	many	TGTGCCAGTAGTATTCCGCAAGGGGCCACCTATGAAGCTTTCTTT	CASSIPQGATYEAFF
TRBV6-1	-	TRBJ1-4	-	TGTGCCAGCAGTGCTTCAACTAATGAAAAACTGTTTTTT	CASSASTNEKLFF
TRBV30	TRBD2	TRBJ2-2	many	TGTGCCTGGAGTGATTATAGCGGGAGTGGCACCGGGGAGCTGTTTTTT	CAWSDYSGSGTGELFF
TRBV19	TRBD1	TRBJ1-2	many	TGTGCCAGTAGCCTCGGACAGGGCGATGGCTACACCTTC	CASSLGQGDGYTF
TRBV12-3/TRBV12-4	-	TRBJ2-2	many	TGTGCCAGCAGTCCTTTCGGAAACACCGGGGAGCTGTTTTTT	CASSPFGNTGELFF
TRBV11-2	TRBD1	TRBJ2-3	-	TGTGCCAGCAGCCCGCGGGACAGGGGATTAATCCGCACAGATACGCAGTATTTT	CASSPRDRGLIRTDTQYF
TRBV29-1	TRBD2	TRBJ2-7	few	TGCAGCGTTGCAGCGGGGAGCGGCGAGCAGTACTTC	CSVAAGSGEQYF
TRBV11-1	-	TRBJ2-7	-	TGTGCCAGCAGCCCCCCCGGGTTGTGGCTAGCTCACGAGCAGTACTTC	CASSPPGLWLAHEQYF
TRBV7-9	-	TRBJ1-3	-	TGTGCCAGCAGCCGGGACTTCAGCTCTGGAAACACCATATATTTT	CASSRDFSSGNTIYF
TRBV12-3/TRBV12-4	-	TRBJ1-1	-	TGTGCCAGCAGTTTGTCGGGGCGCCGGACTGAAGCTTTCTTT	CASSLSGRRTEAFF
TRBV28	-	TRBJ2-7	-	TGTGCCAGCTGGACGGGGGACTACGAGCAGTACTTC	CASWTGDYEQYF
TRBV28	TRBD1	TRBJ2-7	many	TGTGCCAGCACACTAGGACAGGGAACGTACTACGAGCAGTACTTC	CASTLGQGTYYEQYF
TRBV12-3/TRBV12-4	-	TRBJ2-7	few	TGTGCCAGCAGTTTTCAGGGTTACGAGCAGTACTTC	CASSFQGYEQYF
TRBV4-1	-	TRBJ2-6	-	TGCGTCAGCTGCCAAGGGACCGGCTCTGGGGCCAACGTCCTGACTTTC	CVSCQGTGSGANVLTF
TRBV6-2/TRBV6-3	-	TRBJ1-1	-	TGTGCCAGCAGTTACCCGGGCCTTGGGGCTTTCTTT	CASSYPGLGAFF
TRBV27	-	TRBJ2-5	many	TGTGCCAGTGAACTCCAAGAGACCCAGTACTTC	CASELQETQYF
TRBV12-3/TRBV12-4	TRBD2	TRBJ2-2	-	TGTGCCAGCAGTTTAAGGAGCGGGAGGGAGGCCGGGGAGCTGTTTTTT	CASSLRSGREAGELFF
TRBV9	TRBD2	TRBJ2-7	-	TGTGCCAGCAGCCTTTCGGCCGGGACTAGCGTTTACGAGCAGTACTTC	CASSLSAGTSVYEQYF
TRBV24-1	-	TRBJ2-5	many	TGTGCCACCAGTGATTACCTGTTGCGGGGGCGCATACCAGAGACCCAGTACTTC	CATSDYLLRGRIPETQYF
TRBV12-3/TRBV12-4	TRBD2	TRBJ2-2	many	TGTGCCAGCAAGTGGGCGGGAGCTTTAAACACCGGGGAGCTGTTTTTT	CASKWAGALNTGELFF
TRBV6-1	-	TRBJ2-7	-	TGTGCCAGCTGCCCCTCGACCTACGAGCAGTACTTC	CASCPSTYEQYF
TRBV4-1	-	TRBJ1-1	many	TGCGCCAGCAGCCAAGTAGACAGGGAAGCTTTCTTT	CASSQVDREAFF